This T cell receptor (beta chain) was sequenced for a study of beta chain features in type 1 diabetes. At the level of the study: All samples yielded 100 million to 140 million examined sorted cells.

Trimming cost V 7 bases and J 4 bases, with 10 bases left between them. The length of the CDR3 is 12 residues. The germline V gene encodes CDR1 SGHAT and CDR2 FQNNGV. cDNA synthesis used the whole RNA isolate, giving expressed TCRB sequences. Samples of naive, central memory and regulatory T cells yielded a mean of about 3.4 million reads. Method: immunoSEQ multiplex PCR; TCRdb's copy keeps in-frame clones and lacks some. The sample yields under 950,000 clones, 17% seen once. This clone has only a few counts. The chain links TRBV11-2 to TRBJ2-5; D is unresolved. Material: naive CD4+ T cells from blood. This receptor was taken from a woman aged 18 to 35 in good health. The CDR3 DNA sequence: TGTGCCAGCACGGCGGAGACAGAGACCCAGTACTTC. This gives the protein CASTAETETQYF.